This TCR beta chain was recovered during a study of cytomegalovirus exposure and HLA in healthy donors. Study-wide results and limits: Specificity for CMV antigens was confirmed in vitro for three of the CMV-associated chains.

Amplification used 60 Vbeta primers and 13 Jbeta primers. The assay was immunoSEQ multiplex PCR, and TCRdb's table has in-frame clones only and misses some. The sample contains 11,000 to 15,000 clones, under 70% of which appear only once. Comments on this clone: Its specificity is unknown.

Sequencing used PBMCs. This receptor was taken from a woman aged 45-65 years in good health and CMV-seropositive.

CDR3 DNA: TGTGCCTGGAGTCGGTCCGAAGCTTTCTTT. It yields the protein CAWSRSEAFF. This chain uses TRBV30 with TRBJ1-1; D ambiguous. Germline V gene data show CDR1 as GTSNPN and CDR2 as SVGIG (reference sequence). V lost 2 bases to trimming and J lost 8 bases, with 6 bases between them. The CDR3 has 10 residues.